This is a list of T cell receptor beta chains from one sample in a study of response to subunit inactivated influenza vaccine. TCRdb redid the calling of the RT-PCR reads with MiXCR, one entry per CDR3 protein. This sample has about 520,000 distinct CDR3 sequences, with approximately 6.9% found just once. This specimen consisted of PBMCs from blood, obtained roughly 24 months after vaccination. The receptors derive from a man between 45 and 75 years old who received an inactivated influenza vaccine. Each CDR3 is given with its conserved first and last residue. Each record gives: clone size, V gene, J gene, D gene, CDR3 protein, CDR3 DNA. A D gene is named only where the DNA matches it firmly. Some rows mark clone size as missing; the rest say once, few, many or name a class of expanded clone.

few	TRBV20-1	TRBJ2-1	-	CSARGGFGNEQFF	TGCAGTGCTAGAGGTGGGTTCGGCAATGAGCAGTTCTTC
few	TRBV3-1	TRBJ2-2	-	CASSQGVWELFF	TGTGCCAGCAGCCAAGGCGTCTGGGAGCTGTTTTTT
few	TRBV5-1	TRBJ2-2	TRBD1	CASSLGGTGLTGELFF	TGCGCCAGCAGCTTGGGCGGGACAGGGCTCACCGGGGAGCTGTTTTTT
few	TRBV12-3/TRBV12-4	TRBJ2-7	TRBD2	CASSDGTIPSYEQYF	TGTGCCAGCAGTGACGGGACTATCCCCTCCTACGAGCAGTACTTC
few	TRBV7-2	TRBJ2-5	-	CASSSPLAGTQYF	TGTGCCAGCAGCTCACCTTTGGCCGGGACCCAGTACTTC
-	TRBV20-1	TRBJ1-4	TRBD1	CSASKRDRGSEKLFF	TGCAGTGCTAGCAAGCGGGACAGGGGGAGTGAAAAACTGTTTTTT
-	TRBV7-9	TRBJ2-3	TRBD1	CASSLVTGGVTDTQYF	TGTGCCAGCAGCTTAGTGACAGGGGGTGTCACAGATACGCAGTATTTT
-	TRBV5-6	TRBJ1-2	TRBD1	CASSAGQGILYGYTF	TGTGCCAGCAGCGCGGGACAGGGAATACTCTATGGCTACACCTTC
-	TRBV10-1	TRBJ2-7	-	CASSTGREIYEQYF	TGCGCCAGCAGCACCGGACGAGAGATTTACGAGCAGTACTTC
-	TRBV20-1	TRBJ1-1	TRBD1	CSATPGGVGTEAFF	TGCAGTGCTACCCCAGGGGGCGTAGGTACTGAAGCTTTCTTT
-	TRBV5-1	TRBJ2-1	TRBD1	CASKNGQGAEREFF	TGCGCCAGCAAAAACGGACAGGGGGCTGAGCGGGAGTTCTTC
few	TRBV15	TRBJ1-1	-	CATSIRWNTEAFF	TGTGCCACGTCAATCCGGTGGAACACTGAAGCTTTCTTT
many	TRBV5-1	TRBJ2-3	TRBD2	CASSLSSGGTDTQYF	TGCGCCAGCAGCTTATCTAGCGGGGGCACAGATACGCAGTATTTT
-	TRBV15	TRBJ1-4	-	CATSRDPTGDEKLFF	TGTGCCACCAGCAGAGATCCAACGGGTGATGAAAAACTGTTTTTT
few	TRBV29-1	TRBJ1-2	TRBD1	CSVRTGEDYGYTF	TGCAGCGTCCGGACAGGGGAGGACTATGGCTACACCTTC
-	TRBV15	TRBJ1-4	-	CATSRDQDGTRRVFF	TGTGCCACCAGCAGAGATCAAGACGGAACCCGAAGGGTGTTTTTT